The rows below give T cell receptor beta chains drawn from one sample of a study of T cell changes during pregnancy in multiple sclerosis. This table comes from immunoSEQ multiplex PCR, and its TCRdb copy is limited to in-frame clones, with some not included. The data hold roughly 24,000 clones, with more than 75% observed a single time. This sample comprised CD8+ T cells from peripheral blood mononuclear cells, obtained after pregnancy. These receptors all come from a female donor with multiple sclerosis, enrolled in a pregnancy study. Both conserved end residues are part of each CDR3. Each record gives: clone size, V gene, J gene, D gene, CDR3 DNA, CDR3 protein. A D gene is named only where the DNA matches it firmly. Not all rows give a size; the values are once, few, many and, for expanded clones, a class.

.	TRBV13	TRBJ2-5	TRBD2	TGTGCCAGCAGCTTAAAGGGACTAGCGGGACACCAAGAGACCCAGTACTTC	CASSLKGLAGHQETQYF
.	TRBV30	TRBJ1-1	TRBD1	TGTGCCTGGAGTGTCGGACAGGGTGTAAGGAGCGCTGAAGCTTTCTTT	CAWSVGQGVRSAEAFF
.	TRBV30	TRBJ2-7	.	TGTGCCTGGAGTGAACGGGTCGCTAGCTACGAGCAGTACTTC	CAWSERVASYEQYF
.	TRBV4-1	TRBJ1-5	.	TGCGCCAGCAGCCTTAGATTACAGGGATCTGGGCCTCGCAATCAGCCCCAGCATTTT	CASSLRLQGSGPRNQPQHF
once	TRBV5-1	TRBJ2-6	TRBD1	TGCGCCAGCAGCTCCCGGGACAGGGTTTCTGGGGCCAACGTCCTGACTTTC	CASSSRDRVSGANVLTF
.	TRBV10-1	TRBJ2-7	TRBD2	TGCGCCAGCAGTGAACTTTGGTCTAGCGGGACGGCCCACGAGCAGTACTTC	CASSELWSSGTAHEQYF
few	TRBV4-1	TRBJ2-1	TRBD2	TGCGCCAGCAGCCAAGAAGGGACTATGAATGAGCAGTTCTTC	CASSQEGTMNEQFF
.	TRBV28	TRBJ2-7	.	TGTGCCAGCAGTTCCCTATTTTTTCTAGCTTACGAGCAGTACTTC	CASSSLFFLAYEQYF
.	TRBV10-3	TRBJ2-1	TRBD2	TGTGCCATCAGTGATCGGACTAGCGGAGACAATGAGCAGTTCTTC	CAISDRTSGDNEQFF
.	TRBV6-5	TRBJ2-2	TRBD2	TGTGCCAGCAGTATAGCGGGAGGGCTGACCGGGGAGCTGTTTTTT	CASSIAGGLTGELFF
.	TRBV9	TRBJ2-7	TRBD2	TGTGCCAGCAGCGTAGGCGGGAGCTCCTACGAGCAGTACTTC	CASSVGGSSYEQYF
.	TRBV6-4	TRBJ2-2	.	TGTGCCAGCAGTGAACTTGAGGACACCGGGGAGCTGTTTTTT	CASSELEDTGELFF
.	TRBV11-2	TRBJ2-5	.	TGTGCCAGCAGCCGAACCGGGACTCTCTACCAAGAGACCCAGTACTTC	CASSRTGTLYQETQYF
few	TRBV2	TRBJ1-1	.	TGTGCCAGCAGTGACGGAGGGGCGAGTTTTACTGAAGCTTTCTTT	CASSDGGASFTEAFF
.	TRBV10-1	TRBJ2-3	.	TGCGCCAGCAGTGATCCGTCTAAAACAGATACGCAGTATTTT	CASSDPSKTDTQYF
.	TRBV5-6	TRBJ2-1	.	TGTGCCAGCAGCTTGGAACTAGCCCCGATTTCCTACAATGAGCAGTTCTTC	CASSLELAPISYNEQFF
.	TRBV19	TRBJ1-5	.	TGTGCCAGTAGTATCACGGGTACACAGCCCCAGCATTTT	CASSITGTQPQHF
.	TRBV6-1	TRBJ2-1	TRBD2	TGTGCCAGCAGCGAGCGGGAGGGAGACTACAATGAGCAGTTCTTC	CASSEREGDYNEQFF
.	TRBV28	TRBJ2-7	TRBD1	TGTGCCAGCAGTTTCCGGGACAGGGGCGTCCCCTACGAGCAGTACTTC	CASSFRDRGVPYEQYF
.	TRBV4-2	TRBJ2-3	TRBD2	TGTGCCAGCAGACCCGGGACTAGCGTTACAGATACGCAGTATTTT	CASRPGTSVTDTQYF
few	TRBV13	TRBJ2-3	TRBD1	TGTGCCAGCAGCACCCGACAGGGCAGCACAGATACGCAGTATTTT	CASSTRQGSTDTQYF
few	TRBV7-9	TRBJ1-5	.	TGTGCCAGCACCACGGGGGTAAATCAGCCCCAGCATTTT	CASTTGVNQPQHF
.	TRBV19	TRBJ2-2	TRBD2	TGTGCCAGTAGTATGCGGACTAGCGGGATTACCGGGGAGCTGTTTTTT	CASSMRTSGITGELFF
medium-sized	TRBV14	TRBJ2-3	.	TGTGCCAGCAGCCAAGATGAACAGGGTGGTACGCAGTATTTT	CASSQDEQGGTQYF
.	TRBV12-5	TRBJ2-1	TRBD2	TGTGCTAGTGGTTCGGACCCCAGCGGGAGATCCCCCAATGAGCAGTTCTTC	CASGSDPSGRSPNEQFF
.	TRBV7-6	TRBJ2-1	TRBD2	TGTGCCAGCAGCTTAGGGGGGGGTTGGGATGAGCAGTTCTTC	CASSLGGGWDEQFF
.	TRBV7-9	TRBJ1-1	TRBD1	TGTGCCAGCAGCCCCAGGGGGCGGACTGAAGCTTTCTTT	CASSPRGRTEAFF
.	TRBV6-1	TRBJ2-1	TRBD2	TGTGCCAGCAGTGAAAGTCTAGCGGGAGTCTATGAGCAGTTCTTC	CASSESLAGVYEQFF
.	TRBV4-1	TRBJ2-7	TRBD2	TGCGCCAGCAGCCTAACTAGCGACGAGCAGTACTTC	CASSLTSDEQYF
few	TRBV5-4	TRBJ1-1	TRBD1	TGTGCCAGCAGCTTGGGGGCAGGGGGCACTGAAGCTTTCTTT	CASSLGAGGTEAFF
.	TRBV18	TRBJ1-2	TRBD1	TGTGCCAGCTCACTTGTCTTTGGACAGGGGGCCCATAACTATGGCTACACCTTC	CASSLVFGQGAHNYGYTF
.	TRBV4-1	TRBJ1-1	.	TGCGCCAGCAGCCAAGATTTGCCCGGGGAAGCTTTCTTT	CASSQDLPGEAFF
.	TRBV27	TRBJ1-5	.	TGTGCCAGCAGTTTGGGACTTTATAGCAATCAGCCCCAGCATTTT	CASSLGLYSNQPQHF
.	TRBV7-9	TRBJ1-2	.	TGTGCCAGCAGCTCTGTTACAGGGTATGGCTACACCTTC	CASSSVTGYGYTF
.	TRBV27	TRBJ2-2	.	TGTGCCAGCAGTTTCAGTTTCGCCTGGACTGCGGAACGGGGCGGGGAGCTGTTTTTT	CASSFSFAWTAERGGELFF
.	TRBV4-1	TRBJ2-3	.	TGCGCCAGCAGCCAAGCGGAGGGAACAGATACGCAGTATTTT	CASSQAEGTDTQYF
.	TRBV19	TRBJ1-1	TRBD1	TGTGCCAGTAGTTTCCACTTCAGGGGGAGGAACACTGAAGCTTTCTTT	CASSFHFRGRNTEAFF
.	TRBV30	TRBJ2-1	.	TGTGCCTGGTCCCCGAGCTCCTACAATGAGCAGTTCTTC	CAWSPSSYNEQFF
.	TRBV2	TRBJ1-1	.	TGTGCCAGCCTACCCGGCAGGGTCCCTGAAGCTTTCTTT	CASLPGRVPEAFF
.	TRBV19	TRBJ2-1	TRBD1	TGTGCCAGTAGCAGCAACGACAGGGGCGATGAGCAGTTCTTC	CASSSNDRGDEQFF
.	TRBV7-6	TRBJ1-1	TRBD1	TGTGCCAGCAGCTTAGGGCAGGGGGATGTAGCTGAAGCTTTCTTT	CASSLGQGDVAEAFF
once	TRBV19	TRBJ2-1	TRBD2	TGTGCCAGTAGTGCCTCCCGGGAGGGCCCGTACAATGAGCAGTTCTTC	CASSASREGPYNEQFF
.	TRBV2	TRBJ2-3	.	TGTGCCAGCAGTGGGCCTAGCTCTGGCACAGATACGCAGTATTTT	CASSGPSSGTDTQYF
.	TRBV2	TRBJ2-1	.	TGTGCCACAAAGATTGGACTTGAAGAGTTCTTC	CATKIGLEEFF
.	TRBV7-9	TRBJ1-1	.	TGTGCCAGCAGATCCGACAGCCGATACACTGAAGCTTTCTTT	CASRSDSRYTEAFF
once	TRBV2	TRBJ2-7	.	TGTGCCAGCAGTGAAGCTGGACACCCAACCCCTTCCTACGAGCAGTACTTC	CASSEAGHPTPSYEQYF
once	TRBV4-1	TRBJ2-7	TRBD2	TGCGCCAGCAGCCAAGATAGCGGGAGGTACGAGCAGTACTTC	CASSQDSGRYEQYF
.	TRBV4-3	TRBJ1-4	TRBD1	TGCGCCAGCAGCCCCGGACAGGGGGCAACTAATGAAAAACTGTTTTTT	CASSPGQGATNEKLFF
few	TRBV7-9	TRBJ2-1	.	TGTGCCAGCAGCTTAGTCCCGATCAGCTACAATGAGCAGTTCTTC	CASSLVPISYNEQFF
.	TRBV5-6	TRBJ1-3	.	TGTGCCAGCAGCTTGTCGTATCCGATAGTCTCTGGAAACACCATATATTTT	CASSLSYPIVSGNTIYF
.	TRBV4-3	TRBJ2-7	.	TGCGCCAGCAGCCAAGAAGTCGGGACCTACGAGCAGTACTTC	CASSQEVGTYEQYF
.	TRBV6-1	TRBJ1-4	TRBD1	TGTGCCAGCAGTGAAGCCCCGGGACAGTGGGATGAAAAACTGTTTTTT	CASSEAPGQWDEKLFF
.	TRBV6-1	TRBJ1-1	TRBD1	TGTGCCAGCAGTGATGGGACAGGGGGTGGAACTGAAGCTTTCTTT	CASSDGTGGGTEAFF